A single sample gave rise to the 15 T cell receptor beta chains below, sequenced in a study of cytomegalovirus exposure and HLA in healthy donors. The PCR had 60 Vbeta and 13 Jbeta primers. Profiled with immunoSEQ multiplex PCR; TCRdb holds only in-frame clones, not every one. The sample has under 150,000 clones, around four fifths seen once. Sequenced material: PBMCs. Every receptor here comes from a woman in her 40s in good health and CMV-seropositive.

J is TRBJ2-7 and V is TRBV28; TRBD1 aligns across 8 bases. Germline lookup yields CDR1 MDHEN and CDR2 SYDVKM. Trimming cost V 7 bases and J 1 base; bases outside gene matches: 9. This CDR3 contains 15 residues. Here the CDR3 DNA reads TGTGCCAGCACCATAAGTCAGGGGGCGTCCTACGAGCAGTACTTC. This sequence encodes CASTISQGASYEQYF.

CDR3 sequence reads: CASSPGTVPHQPQHF. Here the CDR3 DNA reads TGTGCCAGCAGCCCAGGGACAGTCCCTCATCAGCCCCAGCATTTT. The chain carries TRBV7-9 and TRBJ1-5; 7 bases map to TRBD1. The CDR3 runs 15 residues. In germline, CDR1 is SEHNR, CDR2 FQNEAQ (reference sequence). Trimming took 5 bases from V and 5 from J; bases not matched to a gene: 9.

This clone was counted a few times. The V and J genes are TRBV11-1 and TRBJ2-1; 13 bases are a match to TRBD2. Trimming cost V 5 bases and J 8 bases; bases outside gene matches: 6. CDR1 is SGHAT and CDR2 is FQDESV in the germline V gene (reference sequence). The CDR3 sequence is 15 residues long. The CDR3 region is CASSMTSGGLYEQFF. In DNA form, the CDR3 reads TGTGCCAGCAGCATGACTAGCGGGGGGCTCTATGAGCAGTTCTTC.

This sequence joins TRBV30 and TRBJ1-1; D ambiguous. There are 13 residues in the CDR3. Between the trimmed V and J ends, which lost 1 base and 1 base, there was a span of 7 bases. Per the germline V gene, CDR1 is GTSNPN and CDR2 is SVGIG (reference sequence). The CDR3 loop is CAWSGWQNTEAFF. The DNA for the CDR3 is TGTGCCTGGAGTGGCTGGCAGAACACTGAAGCTTTCTTT.

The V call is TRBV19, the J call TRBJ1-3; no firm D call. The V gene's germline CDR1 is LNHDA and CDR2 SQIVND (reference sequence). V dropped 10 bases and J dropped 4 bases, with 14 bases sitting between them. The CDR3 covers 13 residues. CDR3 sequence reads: CATSTSTGNTIYF. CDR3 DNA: TGTGCCACCTCAACATCCACCGGAAACACCATATATTTT.

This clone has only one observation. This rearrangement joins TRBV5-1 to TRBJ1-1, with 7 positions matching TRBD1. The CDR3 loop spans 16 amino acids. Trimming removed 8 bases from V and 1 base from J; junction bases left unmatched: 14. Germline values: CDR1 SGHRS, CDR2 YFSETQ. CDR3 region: CASRFLPGQTNTEAFF. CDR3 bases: TGCGCCAGTAGATTCCTCCCGGGACAGACGAACACTGAAGCTTTCTTT.

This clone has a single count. For the CDR3, the DNA is TGTGCCAGCAGCTTAGTCGGCAGGGGCTCAGTGAACACTGAAGCTTTCTTT. Amino acids: CASSLVGRGSVNTEAFF. This chain connects TRBV7-2 to TRBJ1-1; tentative D call: TRBD1 (6 bases). Between the trimmed V and J ends, which lost 1 base and 0 bases, there was a span of 15 bases. Germline V lookup: CDR1 SGHTA, CDR2 FQGNSA. The CDR3 is 17 residues long.

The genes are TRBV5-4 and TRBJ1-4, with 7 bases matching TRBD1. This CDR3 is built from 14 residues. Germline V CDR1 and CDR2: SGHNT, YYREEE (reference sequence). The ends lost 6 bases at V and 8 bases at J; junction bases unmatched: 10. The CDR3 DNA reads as TGTGCCAGCACATTACAGGGGTCGGGGGAAAAACTGTTTTTT. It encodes CASTLQGSGEKLFF.

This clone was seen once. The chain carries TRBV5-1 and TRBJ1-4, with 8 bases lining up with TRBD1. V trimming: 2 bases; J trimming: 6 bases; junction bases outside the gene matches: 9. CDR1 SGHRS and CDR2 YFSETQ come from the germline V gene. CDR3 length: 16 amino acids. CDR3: CASSFQAGGADEKLFF. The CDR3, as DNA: TGCGCCAGCAGCTTTCAGGCAGGGGGCGCTGATGAAAAACTGTTTTTT. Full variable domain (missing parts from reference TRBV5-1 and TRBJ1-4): KAGVTQTPRYLIKTRGQQVTLSCSPISGHRSVSWYQQTPGQGLQFLFEYFSETQRNKGNFPGRFSGRQFSNSRSEMNVSTLELGDSALYLCASSFQAGGADEKLFFGSGTQLSVL.

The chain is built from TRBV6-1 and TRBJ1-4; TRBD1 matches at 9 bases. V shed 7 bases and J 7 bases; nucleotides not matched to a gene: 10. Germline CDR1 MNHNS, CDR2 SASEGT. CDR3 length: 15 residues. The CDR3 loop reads CASTSPGQGIEKLFF. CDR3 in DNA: TGTGCCAGCACCTCTCCGGGACAGGGTATTGAAAAACTGTTTTTT.

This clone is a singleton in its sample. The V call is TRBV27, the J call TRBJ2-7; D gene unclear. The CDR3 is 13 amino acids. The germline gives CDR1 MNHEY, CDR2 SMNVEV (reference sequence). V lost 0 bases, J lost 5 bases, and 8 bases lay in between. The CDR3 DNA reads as TGTGCCAGCAGTTTATCCGCCGCGGACGAGCAGTACTTC. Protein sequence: CASSLSAADEQYF.

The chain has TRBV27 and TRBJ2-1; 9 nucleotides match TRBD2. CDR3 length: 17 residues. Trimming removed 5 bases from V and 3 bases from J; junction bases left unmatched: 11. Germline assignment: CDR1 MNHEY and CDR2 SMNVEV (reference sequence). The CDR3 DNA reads TGTGCCAGCAGTGGACCCGTAGCGGGAGAAGACTACAATGAGCAGTTCTTC. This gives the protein CASSGPVAGEDYNEQFF.

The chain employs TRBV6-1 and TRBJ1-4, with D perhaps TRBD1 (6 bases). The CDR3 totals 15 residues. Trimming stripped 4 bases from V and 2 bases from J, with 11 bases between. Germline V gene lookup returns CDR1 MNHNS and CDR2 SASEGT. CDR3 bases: TGTGCCAGCAGTGCCCTTACAGGGACTAATGAAAAACTGTTTTTT. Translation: CASSALTGTNEKLFF.

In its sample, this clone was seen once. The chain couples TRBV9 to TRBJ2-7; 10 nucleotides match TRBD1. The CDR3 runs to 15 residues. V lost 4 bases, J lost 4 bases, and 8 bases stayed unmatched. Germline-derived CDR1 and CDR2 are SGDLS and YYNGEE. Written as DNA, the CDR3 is TGTGCCAGCAGCCCCGCGACAGGGGGCACGTACGAGCAGTACTTC. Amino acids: CASSPATGGTYEQYF.

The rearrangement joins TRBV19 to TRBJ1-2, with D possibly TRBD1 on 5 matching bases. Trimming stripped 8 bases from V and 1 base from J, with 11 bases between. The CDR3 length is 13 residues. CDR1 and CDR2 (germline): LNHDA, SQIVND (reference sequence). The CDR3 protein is CASFRDFNYGYTF. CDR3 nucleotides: TGTGCCAGTTTTAGGGACTTTAACTATGGCTACACCTTC.